Reported below is one T cell receptor beta chain. Repertoires were generated with immunoSEQ multiplex PCR, while TCRdb's copy carries only in-frame clones and drops some. There are about 300,000 clones in the sample; around 90% occur only once, and 1% to 1.3% lies in the top ten. The sample is drawn from a study of blood T cell repertoires in COVID-19. Sequences were obtained from PBMCs or T cells enriched from blood (not recorded which). This clonotype was obtained from a woman in her twenties or thirties who had recovered from COVID-19.

The CDR3 spells CASSLSQGEAEAFF. The CDR3 DNA is TGCGCCAGCAGCTTGTCACAGGGGGAGGCTGAAGCTTTCTTT. The chain employs TRBV5-1 and TRBJ1-1; TRBD1 matches at 8 bases. V dropped 1 base and J dropped 6; count of bases not matched to a gene: 5. The CDR3 is made up of 14 amino acids. Germline CDR1 reads SGHRS; CDR2 reads YFSETQ.